The 30 T cell receptor beta chains given below trace back to one sample, sequenced in a study of blood T cell repertoires in COVID-19. Generated by immunoSEQ multiplex PCR, the TCRdb table keeps only in-frame clones and is missing some. The sample yields approximately 360,000 clones, about 90% seen once. The specimen was peripheral blood. The receptors derive from a man in his forties or fifties with acute or convalescent COVID-19.

The chain carries TRBV5-1 and TRBJ1-1, with D hard to call. Germline CDR1 reads SGHRS; CDR2 reads YFSETQ. V dropped 0 bases and J dropped 7 bases, with 10 bases sitting between them. CDR3 size: 13 residues. CDR3 residues: CASSLDYAGEAFF. The CDR3 region has the DNA TGCGCCAGCAGCTTGGATTATGCGGGTGAAGCTTTCTTT.

V gene TRBV6-1 combines with J gene TRBJ2-7; 8 bases are shared with TRBD1. Germline assignment: CDR1 MNHNS and CDR2 SASEGT. The CDR3 sequence is 14 residues long. V shed 2 bases, J shed 2 bases, and the junction held 2 bases outside the gene matches. This chain's CDR3 is CASSEWDRPYEQYF. CDR3 DNA: TGTGCCAGCAGTGAATGGGACAGGCCCTACGAGCAGTACTTC.

This clone was counted a single time. The V and J genes are TRBV15 and TRBJ2-5, with 8 bases that match TRBD2. The CDR3 contains 14 residues. V shed 3 bases, J shed 5 bases, and the junction held 5 bases outside the gene matches. CDR1 and CDR2 from the germline V gene are LNHNV and YYDKDF (reference sequence). In DNA, the CDR3 is TGTGCCACCAGCAGGTTAGCGGGGTGGGAGACCCAGTACTTC. Translation gives CATSRLAGWETQYF.

The chain combines TRBV11-2 with TRBJ1-2; TRBD1 matches at 9 bases. The J segment lost 6 bases and the V segment lost 2 bases, leaving 10 bases of the junction unmatched. This CDR3 spans 16 amino acids. CDR1 is SGHAT and CDR2 is FQNNGV in the germline V gene. As DNA, the CDR3 is TGTGCCAGCAGCTTATCTTACAGGGGGCGGTCTGATGGCTACACCTTC. Translation gives CASSLSYRGRSDGYTF.

The chain links TRBV4-1 to TRBJ1-1; 9 bases line up with TRBD1. After removal of 3 bases from V and 4 bases from J, the junction contained 6 bases not matched to a gene. Germline V CDR1 and CDR2: MGHRA, YSYEKL. CDR3 size: 15 residues. This CDR3 reads CASSHIQGAGTEAFF. The CDR3 nucleotides read TGCGCCAGCAGCCACATACAGGGGGCTGGCACTGAAGCTTTCTTT.

This clone occurred once. V usage is TRBV7-8 and J usage is TRBJ2-7; a possible D gene is TRBD2 (5 bases). Germline V lookup: CDR1 SGHVS, CDR2 FQNEAQ. The CDR3 consists of 14 residues. The ends were cut back, 5 bases at V and 3 bases at J, with 14 bases in the middle. DNA for the CDR3: TGTGCCAGCAGCCCCCGGGAAGGAGGCTACGAGCAGTACTTC. Its translation is CASSPREGGYEQYF.

The chain uses TRBV5-1 and TRBJ1-6; the match to TRBD1 covers 10 bases. This CDR3 has 15 amino acids. J lost 10 bases, V lost 1 base, and 5 bases had no gene match. Per the germline V gene, CDR1 is SGHRS and CDR2 is YFSETQ. The CDR3 nucleotides read TGCGCCAGCAGCTTGTCGGGGACAGGGGACTCACCCCTCCACTTT. Translated: CASSLSGTGDSPLHF.

The gene calls are TRBV6-6 and TRBJ1-1; 12 bases map to TRBD1. Germline CDR1 and CDR2: MNHNY and SVGAGI (reference sequence). J gave up 7 bases and V 2 bases, and 8 bases lay outside the gene matches. The CDR3 runs to 16 residues. CDR3 DNA: TGTGCCAGCAGTTACCTTCCGGGACAGGGGGCTGGTGAAGCTTTCTTT. Translation: CASSYLPGQGAGEAFF.

This chain joins TRBV7-9 and TRBJ1-5; 9 positions match TRBD1. The CDR3 totals 15 residues. Germline V gene lookup returns CDR1 SEHNR and CDR2 FQNEAQ (reference sequence). Losses at the gene ends were 10 bases for V and 0 bases for J; bases not matched to a gene: 7. The CDR3: CATVQGANSNQPQHF. The CDR3 DNA reads as TGTGCCACCGTACAGGGGGCAAATAGCAATCAGCCCCAGCATTTT. Supplemented by reference TRBV7-9 and TRBJ1-5, the full variable domain reads DTGVSQNPRHKITKRGQNVTFRCDPISEHNRLYWYRQTLGQGPEFLTYFQNEAQLEKSRLLSDRFSAERPKGSFSTLEIQRTEQGDSAMYLCATVQGANSNQPQHFGDGTRLSIL.

The CDR3 nucleotides read TGTGCCAGCAGTTTAGGGGCGGGATATGGCTACACCTTC. Translated: CASSLGAGYGYTF. The genes are TRBV12-3 or TRBV12-4 and TRBJ1-2; no clear D gene. This CDR3 spans 13 amino acids. V lost 1 base and J lost 5, with 8 bases in between.

The chain carries TRBV12-3 or TRBV12-4 and TRBJ1-2; D may be TRBD1 (5 bases). The CDR3 runs to 12 residues. V lost 10 bases and J lost 4, with 13 bases in between. The CDR3 reads CATSRGLYGYTF. CDR3 in DNA: TGTGCCACCTCCCGGGGACTCTATGGCTACACCTTC.

This chain joins TRBV6-5 and TRBJ1-6, with D possibly matching TRBD1 (5 bases). The germline gives CDR1 MNHEY, CDR2 SVGAGI. The length of the CDR3 is 14 residues. V gave up 6 bases and J gave up 0 bases, with 6 bases separating them. CDR3 protein: CASSRASYNSPLHF. DNA for the CDR3: TGTGCCAGCAGCAGGGCCTCCTATAATTCACCCCTCCACTTT.

CDR3 nucleotides: TGTGCCAGTAGTATTGAATACGGGAGGGGCTATGAGCAGTTCTTC. Its translation is CASSIEYGRGYEQFF. The V and J genes are TRBV19 and TRBJ2-1, with 8 positions matching TRBD2. V lost 3 bases and J lost 8; bases outside the gene matches: 9. Germline lookup yields CDR1 LNHDA and CDR2 SQIVND (reference sequence). The CDR3 spans 15 residues.

V is TRBV5-6 and J is TRBJ2-7, with D perhaps TRBD2 (6 bases). The V gene lost 4 bases and the J gene lost 4 bases, with 15 bases spanning the gap. The CDR3 covers 14 residues. CDR1 is SGHDT and CDR2 is YYEEEE in the germline V gene. Here the CDR3 reads CASSPGAGVYEQYF. DNA for the CDR3: TGTGCCAGCAGCCCCGGAGCGGGTGTTTACGAGCAGTACTTC.

The chain joins TRBV5-1 to TRBJ2-5; 7 bases agree with TRBD1. The CDR3 is 13 amino acids. Trimming took 5 bases from V and 5 from J; bases not matched to a gene: 6. Germline-derived CDR1 and CDR2 are SGHRS and YFSETQ. The CDR3 region has the DNA TGCGCCAGCAGGAAGGGGGCGGAGGAGACCCAGTACTTC. The encoded protein is CASRKGAEETQYF.

CDR3 in amino acids: CASRGVRGSTDTQYF. As DNA, the CDR3 is TGTGCCAGCAGGGGAGTACGAGGAAGCACAGATACGCAGTATTTT. The gene calls are TRBV13 and TRBJ2-3; tentative D call: TRBD2 (5 bases). The CDR3 consists of 15 residues. V was clipped by 6 bases and J by 0 bases, with 13 bases between them. The germline gives CDR1 PRHDT, CDR2 FYEKMQ (reference sequence).

The V call is TRBV10-3, the J call TRBJ1-3; possible D gene TRBD1, 5 bases. V lost 6 bases to trimming and J lost 0 bases, with 12 bases between them. The CDR3 sequence is 15 residues long. CDR1 and CDR2 from the germline V gene are ENHRY and SYGVKD. The CDR3 DNA reads as TGTGCCATCAGCCCAACCAGGGACTCTGGAAACACCATATATTTT. Translation gives CAISPTRDSGNTIYF.

The rearrangement uses TRBV15 and TRBJ2-3; D gene ambiguous. The CDR3 runs to 17 residues. Germline CDR1 and CDR2: LNHNV and YYDKDF (reference sequence). Between the trimmed V and J ends, which lost 2 bases and 5 bases, there was a span of 20 bases. The DNA of the CDR3 is TGTGCCACCAGCAGACTCTTAGCTTCGGGTGCCGAAGATACGCAGTATTTT. Encoded protein: CATSRLLASGAEDTQYF.

CDR3 amino acids: CASSDQGQNNSPLHF. CDR3 nucleotides: TGTGCCAGCAGTGACCAGGGACAAAATAATTCACCCCTCCACTTT. J is TRBJ1-6 and V is TRBV6-1; perhaps TRBD1 as D (6 bases). The CDR3 length is 15 residues. The V gene lost 3 bases and the J gene lost 5 bases, with 11 bases spanning the gap. Germline CDR1 MNHNS, CDR2 SASEGT.

This clone was seen ten or more times. The J gene is TRBJ1-6, the V gene TRBV9; a weak D match, TRBD1 (5 bases). The ends were cut back, 4 bases at V and 1 base at J, with 9 bases in the middle. CDR1 is SGDLS and CDR2 is YYNGEE in the germline V gene. This CDR3 contains 15 residues. The CDR3 here is CASSPGTSYNSPLHF. CDR3 DNA: TGTGCCAGCAGCCCCGGGACTTCCTATAATTCACCCCTCCACTTT.

The chain recombines TRBV27 with TRBJ2-7; 8 bases fit TRBD2. V was pared by 4 bases and J by 0 bases, with 11 bases of the junction left unmatched. There are 17 residues in the CDR3. The germline V gene encodes CDR1 MNHEY and CDR2 SMNVEV (reference sequence). The chain's CDR3 is CASSSPRTSSSSYEQYF. The DNA for the CDR3 is TGTGCCAGCAGTTCACCCCGGACTAGCTCCAGCTCCTACGAGCAGTACTTC.

This clone was counted a single time. The gene calls are TRBV27 and TRBJ2-7, with TRBD1 matching over 7 bases. Losses at the gene ends were 6 bases for V and 4 bases for J; bases not matched to a gene: 6. Germline V lookup: CDR1 MNHEY, CDR2 SMNVEV (reference sequence). The CDR3 is 13 amino acids. CDR3 loop: CASRDRAIYEQYF. The CDR3 DNA is TGTGCCAGCAGAGACAGGGCGATATACGAGCAGTACTTC.

The chain joins TRBV30 to TRBJ1-2; 7 nucleotides align to TRBD1. The V and J ends lost 5 bases and 2 bases, in that order; junction bases with no gene match: 8. The germline V gene encodes CDR1 GTSNPN and CDR2 SVGIG (reference sequence). CDR3 length: 14 residues. DNA of the CDR3: TGTGCCTGGGGGGAACAGGGGTTCAACTATGGCTACACCTTC. This gives the protein CAWGEQGFNYGYTF.

The V call is TRBV19, the J call TRBJ1-5; the D is unclear. The CDR3 sequence is 14 residues long. V was cut by 1 base and J by 6 bases, with 10 bases left in between. CDR1 is LNHDA, CDR2 SQIVND, per germline (reference sequence). CDR3 bases: TGTGCCAGTAGTATAGGGGTGGCGGGTCAGCCCCAGCATTTT. Translated: CASSIGVAGQPQHF.

The chain combines TRBV28 with TRBJ2-3; 10 bases are shared with TRBD2. The CDR3 sequence is 15 residues long. CDR1 and CDR2 (germline): MDHEN, SYDVKM. The ends lost 5 bases at V and 0 bases at J; junction bases unmatched: 2. CDR3 loop: CASSLAGASTDTQYF. The CDR3 DNA follows: TGTGCCAGCAGTCTAGCGGGGGCTAGCACAGATACGCAGTATTTT.

The gene calls are TRBV18 and TRBJ1-2; 8 nucleotides agree with TRBD1. The junction had 6 bases not matched to a gene; V was cut back by 6 bases and J by 6 bases. CDR3 size: 13 residues. Germline CDR1 KGHSH, CDR2 LQKENI. The CDR3 reads CASSVGQANGYTF. The CDR3 DNA follows: TGTGCCAGCTCGGTGGGACAGGCTAATGGCTACACCTTC.

The V and J genes are TRBV4-1 and TRBJ1-3; D unresolved. The CDR3 length is 15 residues. From germline, CDR1 is MGHRA and CDR2 YSYEKL. The germline V and J ends were trimmed by 1 base and 1 base, with 8 bases remaining between them. The CDR3 protein is CASSQGPGSGNTIYF. CDR3 nucleotide sequence: TGCGCCAGCAGCCAAGGACCAGGATCTGGAAACACCATATATTTT.

The J gene is TRBJ1-3, the V gene TRBV4-1; D gene uncertain. Trimming cost V 3 bases and J 2 bases, with 14 bases left between them. CDR1 and CDR2 from the germline V gene are MGHRA and YSYEKL. The CDR3 contains 16 residues. CDR3 loop: CASSQKRVAAGNTIYF. For the CDR3, the DNA is TGCGCCAGCAGCCAGAAGAGGGTTGCGGCTGGAAACACCATATATTTT.

The chain joins TRBV3-1 (or the pseudogene TRBV3-2) to TRBJ1-1; 7 bases align to TRBD1. CDR3 length: 12 residues. Trimming at V came to 4 bases and at J to 7 bases, leaving 3 bases not matched to a gene. CDR1 and CDR2 (germline): LGHDT, YNNKEL (reference sequence). This CDR3 reads CASSLDRVEAFF. Written as DNA, the CDR3 is TGTGCCAGCAGCCTCGACAGGGTTGAAGCTTTCTTT.

In DNA form, the CDR3 reads TGCGCCAGCAGCCGTGGACAGGGTTTGAGCTACACCTTC. Amino acids: CASSRGQGLSYTF. This chain uses TRBV4-3 with TRBJ1-2; 8 nucleotides align to TRBD1. The germline gives CDR1 LGHNA, CDR2 YSLEER. The CDR3 loop spans 13 amino acids. Unmatched junction bases numbered 7, after V lost 4 bases and J lost 9 bases.